This T cell receptor beta chain was retrieved from a study of shared clonotypes between healthy human individuals. Whole-study results and caveats: Clonotype sharing across donors was expected to vary with sequencing depth.

Using immunoSEQ multiplex PCR, the repertoire was profiled, and TCRdb retains in-frame clones only, with some absent. The table has about 490,000 clones, roughly four fifths seen once. Comment on this clone: The antigen remains unidentified.

Germline loops: CDR1 ENHRY, CDR2 SYGVKD. The CDR3 is 15 amino acids. J lost 6 bases, V lost 3 bases, and 10 bases had no gene match. Sequencing was performed on PBMCs. This receptor was obtained from a woman in her thirties or forties in good health. Some clones in this sample may be carry-over from other donors' samples. The chain carries TRBV10-3 and TRBJ2-5, with 7 bases identical to TRBD1. DNA for the CDR3: TGTGCCATCAGTGACGGGACAGTTTCTGCGAAGACCCAGTACTTC. Protein sequence: CAISDGTVSAKTQYF.